This T cell receptor beta chain appears in the sequencing data of a study of beta chain features in type 1 diabetes. Isolated RNA was reverse transcribed in full, so expressed TCRB transcripts were sequenced. Only in-frame clones appear in the TCRdb table, and some are missing; sequencing was by immunoSEQ multiplex PCR. The repertoire holds a few hundred thousand clones, with 15% as singletons. Trimming stripped 3 bases from V and 2 bases from J, with 8 bases between. The length of the CDR3 is 13 residues. Per germline, CDR1 MDHEN and CDR2 SYDVKM. Overall study findings and caveats: Among patients with Type 1 diabetes, TCRB CDR3s were moderately but significantly shorter in every one of the four CD4+ subsets.

This clone was seen only a few times. Its antigen is not known. The chain is built from TRBV28 and TRBJ2-7; D ambiguous. This TCR derives from a man between 18 and 29 years old with type 1 diabetes. What was sequenced was naive CD4+ T cells from blood. CDR3 sequence reads: CASSFDGAYEQYF. DNA of the CDR3: TGTGCCAGCAGTTTCGATGGAGCCTACGAGCAGTACTTC. Full variable domain (missing parts from reference TRBV28 and TRBJ2-7): DVKVTQSSRYLVKRTGEKVFLECVQDMDHENMFWYRQDPGLGLRLIYFSYDVKMKEKGDIPEGYSVSREKKERFSLILESASTNQTSMYLCASSFDGAYEQYFGPGTRLTVT.